Sequencing of this T cell receptor (beta chain) was carried out in a study of shared clonotypes between healthy human individuals. Study background: CD4 naive and CD4 memory each took three plates per donor, while CD8 naive took two and CD8 memory one.

This clone appeared a few times. Its antigen is still unknown. Whole-study findings and limits: Rarefaction exposed incomplete sorted-subset sequencing despite large depth. An expected dependence of interdonor clonotype sharing on sequencing depth was noted.

Naive CD8 cells comprised CD45RO-negative, CCR7-positively selected cells, excluding terminally differentiated effector memory CD45RA+ cells. Donors, without exception, were Caucasian adults residing in Nashville, Tennessee. Repertoires were generated with immunoSEQ multiplex PCR, while TCRdb's copy carries only in-frame clones and drops some. The sample shows over 2,000,000 clones, around 93% of them seen only once. In germline, CDR1 is MGHRA, CDR2 YSYEKL. The CDR3 consists of 12 residues. The ends were cut back, 0 bases at V and 8 bases at J, with 5 bases in the middle. The gene calls are TRBV4-1 and TRBJ2-1; D is ambiguous. The TCR was taken from a man between 18 and 29 years old in good health. Some clones in this sample may be carry-over from other donors' samples. Sequencing input: naive CD8+ T cells from PBMCs. CDR3 bases: TGCGCCAGCAGCCAAGACTGGGATGAGCAGTTCTTC. Its translation: CASSQDWDEQFF.